Listed below are T cell receptor beta chains from one sample, sequenced in a study of blood T cell repertoires in COVID-19. Method: immunoSEQ multiplex PCR; TCRdb's copy keeps in-frame clones and lacks some. In the table there are roughly 110,000 clones, almost 85% of which are singletons. Input material: peripheral blood. The receptors were gathered from a human donor in a cohort sampled during active COVID-19. Both conserved end residues are part of each CDR3. Fields, in order: V gene, J gene, D gene, clone size, CDR3 DNA, CDR3 protein. The D gene is left open where the match is weak. For some rows the clone size is stated as once, few or many, or as a class when expanded; others skip it.

TRBV27	TRBJ2-5	TRBD1	-	TGTGCCAGCAGTCCCAAGGACAGGGGGTCTTTCGGGGAGACCCAGTACTTC	CASSPKDRGSFGETQYF
TRBV2	TRBJ2-6	TRBD1	-	TGTGCCAGCAGTGGGGGGACAGGGGGTCCCGGGGCCAACGTCCTGACTTTC	CASSGGTGGPGANVLTF
TRBV28	TRBJ1-6	-	-	TGTGCCAGCAGCGGGGGTCCGGCTGAAACCTATAATTCACCCCTCCACTTT	CASSGGPAETYNSPLHF
TRBV28	TRBJ1-1	-	-	TGTGCCAGCAGTCCCACGGTCGAGACTGAAGCTTTCTTT	CASSPTVETEAFF
TRBV24-1	TRBJ2-1	-	-	TGTGCCACCAGTGCTGCGGGACAGCGAAGGTTCAATGAGCAGTTCTTC	CATSAAGQRRFNEQFF
TRBV7-9	TRBJ1-2	-	few	TGTGCCAGCAGCTCAGAGGGATCCCCGGGCTACACCTTC	CASSSEGSPGYTF
TRBV3-1/TRBV3-2	TRBJ2-1	TRBD2	-	TGTGCCAGCAGCACCTCCGGGACTAGCGGGAGACGGATCAACAATGAGCAGTTCTTC	CASSTSGTSGRRINNEQFF
TRBV28	TRBJ1-5	-	once	TGTGCCAGCAGTTTTGGCAGGACAAGGGCGTATAGCAATCAGCCCCAGCATTTT	CASSFGRTRAYSNQPQHF
TRBV5-1	TRBJ1-4	-	-	TGCGCCAGCAGCGTGCAGGGGCCAACTAATGAAAAACTGTTTTTT	CASSVQGPTNEKLFF
TRBV7-2	TRBJ2-7	-	few	TGTGCCAGCAGCCCTAATTCCTACGAGCAGTACTTC	CASSPNSYEQYF
TRBV11-2	TRBJ1-6	-	-	TGTGCCAGCAGCTCCCGGGACTATCCCATAAACATCCACTTT	CASSSRDYPINIHF
TRBV7-2	TRBJ2-7	TRBD2	-	TGTGCCAGCAGCTTGGGGAGGGCGGGAACCAGCTACGAGCAGTACTTC	CASSLGRAGTSYEQYF
TRBV5-1	TRBJ2-1	-	-	TGCGCCAGCAGCTTGGTCCCCGAGGATGAGCAGTTCTTC	CASSLVPEDEQFF
TRBV7-2	TRBJ2-5	TRBD2	-	TGTGCCAGCAGCTTAGGGACTAGCGGGAGAAGGCTGGGAAAGACCCAGTACTTC	CASSLGTSGRRLGKTQYF
TRBV7-9	TRBJ2-5	-	-	TGTGCCAGCAGCCCCAACTCTCTGGAGACCCAGTACTTC	CASSPNSLETQYF
TRBV5-5	TRBJ1-3	-	-	TGTGCCAGCATATCAGAAACTGGAAACACCATATATTTT	CASISETGNTIYF
TRBV27	TRBJ2-5	-	-	TGTGCCAGCAGTTTAGGGCAGGGGAAGACCCAGTACTTC	CASSLGQGKTQYF
TRBV3-1/TRBV3-2	TRBJ2-1	-	-	TGTGCCAGCAGCCTTACCTTGACGGGTTCGGCCGATGAGCAGTTCTTC	CASSLTLTGSADEQFF
TRBV29-1	TRBJ2-1	TRBD2	-	TGCAGCGTTGAAAAGCCTAGCGGGAGGGCCTGGGCCTACAATGAGCAGTTCTTC	CSVEKPSGRAWAYNEQFF
TRBV7-2	TRBJ2-3	-	-	TGTGCCAGCAGCCCATCAGGGCGGGGCGGATTAGATACGCAGTATTTT	CASSPSGRGGLDTQYF
TRBV11-2	TRBJ1-4	TRBD1	once	TGTGCCAGCAGCCCTAGACAGGGAAGTAATGAAAAACTGTTTTTT	CASSPRQGSNEKLFF
TRBV9	TRBJ1-6	-	few	TGTGCCAGCAGCGTAGGCGACAGGCCGAATTCACCCCTCCACTTT	CASSVGDRPNSPLHF
TRBV9	TRBJ1-1	TRBD1	-	TGTGCCAGCAGCGCGGGACAGGGGATCGGCACTGAAGCTTTCTTT	CASSAGQGIGTEAFF
TRBV7-2	TRBJ1-2	-	once	TGTGCCAGCAGCTTAGCGTACCGGTCCCCCGGCTACACCTTC	CASSLAYRSPGYTF
TRBV15	TRBJ1-5	TRBD1	-	TGTGCCACCAGCGAACTAGGACAGGGTAGCAATCAGCCCCAGCATTTT	CATSELGQGSNQPQHF
TRBV6-2/TRBV6-3	TRBJ1-5	-	-	TGTGCCAGCAGTTATTTCAGTAGCAATCAGCCCCAGCATTTT	CASSYFSSNQPQHF
TRBV20-1	TRBJ2-7	TRBD2	once	TGCAGTGCTAGTGCAGGACTAGCGGGGAACAACTACGAGCAGTACTTC	CSASAGLAGNNYEQYF
TRBV18	TRBJ2-2	-	-	TGTGCCAGCTCACCGCAGGGGTCCCACACCGGGGAGCTGTTTTTT	CASSPQGSHTGELFF
TRBV7-9	TRBJ2-3	-	-	TGTGCCAGCAGCCCGCTTGCGGGCGATACGCAGTATTTT	CASSPLAGDTQYF
TRBV7-9	TRBJ2-2	-	-	TGTGCCAGCCACGGGACACCTAACACCGGGGAGCTGTTTTTT	CASHGTPNTGELFF
TRBV15	TRBJ1-3	TRBD1	-	TGTGCCACCAGCTCCGGACAGGATCGAAACACCATATATTTT	CATSSGQDRNTIYF
TRBV30	TRBJ2-2	TRBD2	-	TGTGCCTGGAGTGCCCCCCCGGGACTAGCGTCGTTGCTGTTTTTT	CAWSAPPGLASLLFF
TRBV18	TRBJ2-1	-	-	TGTGCCAGCTCACCATGGGCAGACGCCAATGAGCAGTTCTTC	CASSPWADANEQFF
TRBV6-2/TRBV6-3	TRBJ2-7	TRBD2	-	TGTGCCAGCAGTGGTAGCGGGACACTCTACGAGCAGTACTTC	CASSGSGTLYEQYF
TRBV30	TRBJ1-2	-	-	TGTGCCTGGAGTCTGGGGGGGGCGGGTGGCTACACCTTC	CAWSLGGAGGYTF
TRBV28	TRBJ1-3	-	once	TGTGCCAGCAGTACCCCGACAGGTACATCCTCTGGAAACACCATATATTTT	CASSTPTGTSSGNTIYF
TRBV20-1	TRBJ2-1	-	-	TGCAGTGCCCGTCCTAACCGTGAGCAGTTCTTC	CSARPNREQFF
TRBV11-2	TRBJ2-3	-	-	TGTGCCAGCAGAGCCGGCGCGGGGGCCCATACAGATACGCAGTATTTT	CASRAGAGAHTDTQYF
TRBV5-6	TRBJ1-5	-	-	TGTGCCAGCAAGTCAGCGGGCTATAGCAATCAGCCCCAGCATTTT	CASKSAGYSNQPQHF
TRBV11-3	TRBJ2-1	TRBD2	-	TGTGCCAGCAGCTTAGGAGCGGGAGGCTCCTACAATGAGCAGTTCTTC	CASSLGAGGSYNEQFF
TRBV12-3/TRBV12-4	TRBJ2-1	TRBD1	-	TGTGCCAGCAAGACAGGGTTGGAGCAGTTCTTC	CASKTGLEQFF
TRBV5-1	TRBJ1-6	-	once	TGCGCCAGCAGCTTGGAACAGGCGCCTTCACCCCTCCACTTT	CASSLEQAPSPLHF
TRBV27	TRBJ1-6	TRBD1	few	TGTGCCAGCAGTGCCCCCGATTTCGGGACAGGGTTGGTTCCCCTCCACTTT	CASSAPDFGTGLVPLHF
TRBV5-6	TRBJ2-5	TRBD1	-	TGTGCCAGCAGAGAGGGACAGGGACAACCCGCGGAGACCCAGTACTTC	CASREGQGQPAETQYF
TRBV7-8	TRBJ1-1	-	-	TGTGCCAGCTACAGGCAGGTGAACACTGAAGCTTTCTTT	CASYRQVNTEAFF
TRBV5-5	TRBJ2-7	TRBD2	-	TGTGCCAGCAGCTGGGGACTAGCGGCTTCCTCCTACGAGCAGTACTTC	CASSWGLAASSYEQYF
TRBV9	TRBJ2-3	-	-	TGTGCCAGCAGCTTAGCTTTTAGCACAGATACGCAGTATTTT	CASSLAFSTDTQYF
TRBV6-2/TRBV6-3	TRBJ2-3	-	once	TGTGCCAGCAGCCTATCCGGGACTCAATGGAGTAGCACAGATACGCAGTATTTT	CASSLSGTQWSSTDTQYF
TRBV28	TRBJ1-5	-	-	TGTGCCAGCAGTCTTTCTACCTTTAATCAGCCCCAGCATTTT	CASSLSTFNQPQHF
TRBV11-2	TRBJ1-4	-	-	TGTGCCAGCAGCCCTCAGACAGGAGGAAATGAAAAACTGTTTTTT	CASSPQTGGNEKLFF
TRBV4-1	TRBJ2-5	TRBD2	few	TGCGCCAGCAGCCAAGATGGACTAGCCGTGGAGACCCAGTACTTC	CASSQDGLAVETQYF
TRBV30	TRBJ2-1	TRBD2	-	TGTGCCTGGAGTGTAATTCCTAGCGGGAGCAATGAGCAGTTCTTC	CAWSVIPSGSNEQFF
TRBV7-8	TRBJ2-1	TRBD2	-	TGTGCCAGCATGTTTGCGGGAGGGAAGTTGCAGTTCTTC	CASMFAGGKLQFF
TRBV28	TRBJ2-5	TRBD2	-	TGTGCCAGCGCTAGCGGGAGTAATCAAGAGACCCAGTACTTC	CASASGSNQETQYF
TRBV20-1	TRBJ2-1	TRBD2	-	TGCAGTGCTAGTAGGGGACTAAGGGACGGACGGGGGAATGAGCAGTTCTTC	CSASRGLRDGRGNEQFF